The sequence of this T cell receptor beta chain was determined in a study of T-cell memory formation after mild COVID-19. This clonotype has more than one count but fewer than ten. What it recognizes is unknown. Study results and limitations: Clones shrinking from day 15 to 85 showed even CD4/CD8 mixes; later expanders tilted CD4+. Researchers report contracting CD4+ clones mostly in CM and EM, with CD8+ clones in EMRA.

From 5'RACE with constant-segment primers came TCR alpha and TCR beta cDNA libraries that carried sample barcodes and UMIs. MiXCR, run by TCRdb on the 5' RACE reads, gives a single entry per CDR3 protein. Here the sample spans around 510,000 distinct CDR3 sequences, about 20% being singletons. Trimming left V 1 base short and J 3 bases short, with 3 bases between. The germline CDR1 and CDR2 sequences are SGHDN and FVKESK. CDR3 length equals 12 residues. The TCR was taken from an adult woman who had mild COVID-19 (a few samples of this study predate the infection). Cell type and time point are not known. This chain links TRBV14 with TRBJ2-5, with D hard to call. Sample: PBMCs or a T cell subset sorted from them (not recorded which). CDR3 in amino acids: CASSQGEETQYF. The CDR3 bases are TGTGCCAGCAGCCAAGGAGAAGAGACCCAGTACTTC.